These T cell receptor beta chains were read from a single sample in a study of cytomegalovirus exposure and HLA in healthy donors. Clones were read by immunoSEQ multiplex PCR, and TCRdb kept only the in-frame ones, dropping some. The listing records 35,000 to 50,000 clones. Sample: PBMCs. The receptors derive from a woman younger than 45 in good health and CMV-seropositive. CDR3s include the opening cysteine and the closing phenylalanine or tryptophan. A D gene is named only where the DNA matches it firmly.

>TRBJ2-7|15|TRBD1|TRBV11-2
TGTGCCAGCAGCAGATCCGGGACAGGTCCCTACGAGCAGTACTTC
CASSRSGTGPYEQYF
>TRBJ1-2|12|NA|TRBV5-4
TGTGCCAGCAGCTTGGATCCAGGCGGCTACACCTTC
CASSLDPGGYTF
>TRBJ1-6|15|NA|TRBV11-3
TGTGCCAGCAGCTTAACGAGGTCCTATAATTCACCCCTCCACTTT
CASSLTRSYNSPLHF
>TRBJ2-7|15|TRBD1|TRBV7-2
TGTGCCAGCAGCTTAGACAGGGGGGTGCTCAGCGAGCAGTACTTC
CASSLDRGVLSEQYF
>TRBJ1-6|14|NA|TRBV6-4
TGTGCCAGCAGTGAGGGGAGGTCAAATTCACCCCTCCACTTT
CASSEGRSNSPLHF
>TRBJ1-1|16|TRBD1|TRBV7-2
TGTGCCAGCAGCTTAGGGGACAGGGCCCTAAGGACTGAAGCTTTCTTT
CASSLGDRALRTEAFF
>TRBJ1-3|14|TRBD1|TRBV28
TGTGCCAGCAATCCCCAAGGGGGCGGAAACACCATATATTTT
CASNPQGGGNTIYF
>TRBJ1-2|12|NA|TRBV2
TGTGCCAGCAAGGCGGGGGGCCATGGCTACACCTTC
CASKAGGHGYTF
>TRBJ2-1|15|TRBD2|TRBV28
TGTGCCAGCAGCTTGCTAGCGGGGGGGATCAATGAGCAGTTCTTC
CASSLLAGGINEQFF
>TRBJ1-1|13|NA|TRBV2
TGTGCCAGCGGGCAACAGCCCAACACTGAAGCTTTCTTT
CASGQQPNTEAFF
>TRBJ2-7|15|TRBD2|TRBV28
TGTGCCAGCAGTTTCAAGAGCGGGGTTTCCTACGAGCAGTACTTC
CASSFKSGVSYEQYF
>TRBJ2-3|16|NA|TRBV7-9
TGTGCCAGCAGCTTTGCCTTCGTGGGGCGCACAGATACGCAGTATTTT
CASSFAFVGRTDTQYF
>TRBJ2-7|14|TRBD2|TRBV7-9
TGTGCCAGCGGGACTAGCGGGGTTTCCCACGAGCAGTACTTC
CASGTSGVSHEQYF
>TRBJ2-7|9|NA|TRBV29-1
TGCAGCTCTAACAGCGAGCAGTACTTC
CSSNSEQYF
>TRBJ1-2|11|NA|TRBV20-1
TGCAGTGCTAGAAGACTCTATGGCTACACCTTC
CSARRLYGYTF
>TRBJ1-6|14|NA|TRBV7-9
TGTGCCAGCAGCCTAAATATCTATAATTCACCCCTCCACTTT
CASSLNIYNSPLHF
>TRBJ2-7|13|NA|TRBV7-2
TGTGCCAGCAGTACCCAGGGGACCTACGAGCAGTACTTC
CASSTQGTYEQYF
>TRBJ2-5|15|NA|TRBV9
TGTGCCAGCAGCGTTTCCGGGACAACTCAAGAGACCCAGTACTTC
CASSVSGTTQETQYF
>TRBJ1-1|11|NA|TRBV30
TGTGCCTGGAGGGGACTCACTGAAGCTTTCTTT
CAWRGLTEAFF
>TRBJ1-1|14|TRBD1|TRBV7-9
TGTGCCAGCAGCTTCGGACAGGGGAACACTGAAGCTTTCTTT
CASSFGQGNTEAFF
>TRBJ1-1|13|TRBD1|TRBV29-1
TGCAGCGTACTAACAGGGGGCCGAACTGAAGCTTTCTTT
CSVLTGGRTEAFF
>TRBJ1-2|14|TRBD1|TRBV28
TGTGCCAGCAGCTACGGGACAGGCGGCTATGGCTACACCTTC
CASSYGTGGYGYTF
>TRBJ1-1|14|TRBD1|TRBV10-3
TGTGCCATCACCGCTGGACAGGGGTGGGCTGAAGCTTTCTTT
CAITAGQGWAEAFF
>TRBJ2-1|14|TRBD1|TRBV6-5
TGTGCCAGCACCTCAGCTGTAACAGGGGTGTCGTCGTTCTTC
CASTSAVTGVSSFF
>TRBJ1-2|15|TRBD1|TRBV6-1
TGTGCCAGCAGTGATGGGAGACAGGGTATCTATGGCTACACCTTC
CASSDGRQGIYGYTF